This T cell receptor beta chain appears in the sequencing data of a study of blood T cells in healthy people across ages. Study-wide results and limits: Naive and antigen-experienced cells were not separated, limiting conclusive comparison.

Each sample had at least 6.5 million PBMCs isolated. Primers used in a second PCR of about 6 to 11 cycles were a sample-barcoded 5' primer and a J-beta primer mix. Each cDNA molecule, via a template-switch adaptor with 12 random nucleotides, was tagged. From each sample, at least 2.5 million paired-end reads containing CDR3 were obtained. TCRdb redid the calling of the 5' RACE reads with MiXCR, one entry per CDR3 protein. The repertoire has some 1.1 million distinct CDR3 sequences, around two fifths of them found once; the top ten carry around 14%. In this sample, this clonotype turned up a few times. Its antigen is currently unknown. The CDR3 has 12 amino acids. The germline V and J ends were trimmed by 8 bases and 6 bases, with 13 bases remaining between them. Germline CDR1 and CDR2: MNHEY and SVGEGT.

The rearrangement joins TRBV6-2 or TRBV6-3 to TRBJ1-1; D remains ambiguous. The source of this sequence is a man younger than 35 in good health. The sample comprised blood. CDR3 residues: CASLGRFAEAFF. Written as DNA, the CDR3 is TGTGCCAGCTTGGGTCGTTTCGCTGAAGCTTTCTTT.